The 23 T cell receptor beta chains below come from one sample, sequenced in a study of T-cell memory formation after mild COVID-19. From the 5' RACE reads, TCRdb called clonotypes with MiXCR, one entry per CDR3 protein. The sample consists of a few hundred thousand distinct CDR3 sequences, 20% to 25% of them appearing once. Input material: PBMCs or a T cell subset sorted from them (not recorded which). The receptors come from a man aged 18-30 years who had mild COVID-19 (a few samples of this study predate the infection). Cell type and time point are not known.

This clonotype has just a few counts. The rearrangement joins TRBV9 to TRBJ2-1, with no clear D. CDR3 length: 11 amino acids. CDR1 is SGDLS, CDR2 YYNGEE, per germline. V was trimmed by 0 bases and J by 12 bases, leaving 7 bases between them. In DNA form, the CDR3 reads TGTGCCAGCAGCGTAGGGGCCGCGCAGTTCTTC. It yields the protein CASSVGAAQFF. The full variable domain, with the rest looked up from reference TRBV9 and TRBJ2-1, is DSGVTQTPKHLITATGQRVTLRCSPRSGDLSVYWYQQSLDQGLQFLIQYYNGEERAKGNILERFSAQQFPDLHSELNLSSLELGDSALYFCASSVGAAQFFGPGTRLTVL.

V gene TRBV20-1 combines with J gene TRBJ2-2; 8 bases map to TRBD1. The CDR3 sequence is 13 residues long. CDR1 DFQATT and CDR2 SNEGSKA come from the germline V gene (reference sequence). V shed 7 bases and J 7 bases; nucleotides not matched to a gene: 8. CDR3 nucleotide sequence: TGCAGTGTCCGACAGGGGTTCAGCGGGGAGCTGTTTTTT. Protein: CSVRQGFSGELFF.

V usage is TRBV7-9 and J usage is TRBJ2-2; 10 bases are a match to TRBD2. The trim removed 5 bases at V and 7 bases at J, leaving 10 bases unmatched. The germline V gene encodes CDR1 SEHNR and CDR2 FQNEAQ (reference sequence). CDR3 length: 16 amino acids. CDR3 sequence: CASSVASGGEIGELFF. CDR3 sequence (DNA): TGTGCCAGCAGCGTCGCTAGCGGGGGAGAGATCGGGGAGCTGTTTTTT.

The table lists this clonotype with a few counts. CDR3 residues: CASSPGRGEYNEQFF. CDR3 DNA: TGTGCCAGCAGCCCCGGGCGGGGGGAATACAATGAGCAGTTCTTC. V and J are TRBV11-3 and TRBJ2-1; 8 positions match TRBD2. V was clipped by 5 bases and J by 4 bases; unmatched bases: 7. CDR3 length equals 15 residues. The V gene's germline CDR1 is SGHNT and CDR2 YENEEA. Complete variable domain (other parts from reference TRBV11-3 and TRBJ2-1): EAGVVQSPRYKIIEKKQPVAFWCNPISGHNTLYWYLQNLGQGPELLIRYENEEAVDDSQLPKDRFSAERLKGVDSTLKIQPAELGDSAVYLCASSPGRGEYNEQFFGPGTRLTVL.

V is TRBV7-8 and J is TRBJ1-1; a weak D match, TRBD1 (5 bases). The V gene's germline CDR1 is SGHVS and CDR2 FQNEAQ. V was pared by 7 bases and J by 0 bases, with 18 bases between. The CDR3 spans 16 residues. DNA of the CDR3: TGTGCCAGCAATGACCTAGGGCAGGACATGAACACTGAAGCTTTCTTT. Protein sequence: CASNDLGQDMNTEAFF.

This clonotype was detected only a few times. This sequence joins TRBV5-4 and TRBJ2-3; no reliable D call. The CDR3 sequence is 12 residues long. Germline V lookup: CDR1 SGHNT, CDR2 YYREEE (reference sequence). Deletions cut 2 bases from V and 6 bases from J, with 7 bases between. CDR3 DNA: TGTGCCAGCAGCTTCAACATCGATACGCAGTATTTT. This sequence encodes CASSFNIDTQYF.

There are a few counts of this clonotype. The chain is built from TRBV10-3 and TRBJ1-2; D gene ambiguous. This CDR3 has 13 amino acids. Germline values: CDR1 ENHRY, CDR2 SYGVKD. Deletions cut 10 bases from V and 2 bases from J, with 14 bases between. For the CDR3, the DNA is TGTGCCACTGAACAGAGTTTGAACTATGGCTACACCTTC. Its translation is CATEQSLNYGYTF.

This chain uses TRBV18 with TRBJ1-1, with a tentative D call TRBD1 (5 bases). Trimming removed 3 bases at V and 5 bases at J, with 13 bases between. The CDR3 loop spans 14 amino acids. Germline loops: CDR1 KGHSH, CDR2 LQKENI. The CDR3 DNA sequence: TGTGCCAGCTCACCGCAGGGTGGAGCGACTGAAGCTTTCTTT. Translation: CASSPQGGATEAFF.

The CDR3 DNA follows: TGTGCCACCAGGCCGGTGGGACAGTACGGGGGCTACACCTTC. Its protein is CATRPVGQYGGYTF. The chain recombines TRBV15 with TRBJ1-2; 7 bases agree with TRBD1. CDR1 and CDR2 from the germline V gene are LNHNV and YYDKDF (reference sequence). The CDR3 contains 14 residues. The J segment lost 8 bases and the V segment lost 6 bases, leaving 12 bases of the junction unmatched.

This chain links TRBV7-6 with TRBJ2-7; 7 bases agree with TRBD2. CDR3 length equals 13 residues. The V gene's germline CDR1 is SGHVS and CDR2 FNYEAQ. Trimming removed 5 bases from V and 7 bases from J; junction bases left unmatched: 8. The CDR3 DNA follows: TGTGCCAGCAGCATAACCGGGGGGAGTGAGCAGTACTTC. Translation: CASSITGGSEQYF.

There are a few counts of this clonotype. This chain joins TRBV9 and TRBJ1-4; a possible D gene is TRBD1 (5 bases). The CDR3 runs 14 residues. Germline CDR1 reads SGDLS; CDR2 reads YYNGEE. V was trimmed by 0 bases and J by 7 bases, leaving 10 bases between them. The CDR3: CASSVGPGSEKLFF. DNA for the CDR3: TGTGCCAGCAGCGTAGGGCCAGGGAGTGAAAAACTGTTTTTT.

In its sample, this clonotype was seen a few times. The chain is built from TRBV7-9 and TRBJ2-5; D is perhaps TRBD1 (6 bases). CDR3 length: 13 amino acids. CDR1 and CDR2 from the germline V gene are SEHNR and FQNEAQ (reference sequence). V was shortened by 6 bases and J by 5 bases, with 13 bases between the two germline ends. The CDR3 loop reads CASRTGLRETQYF. CDR3 in DNA: TGTGCCAGCAGAACAGGGCTTCGGGAGACCCAGTACTTC.

The rearrangement links TRBV20-1 to TRBJ1-5, with D tentatively TRBD1 (5 bases). Germline CDR1 is DFQATT and CDR2 is SNEGSKA (reference sequence). The ends were cut back, 3 bases at V and 1 base at J, with 13 bases in the middle. There are 15 residues in the CDR3. The CDR3 sequence is CSASEGLSSNQPQHF. The DNA of the CDR3 is TGCAGTGCTAGCGAGGGGCTGTCGAGCAATCAGCCCCAGCATTTT.

Written as DNA, the CDR3 is TGTGCCAGCAGTTGGAGCGCTGGGGGTGAGCAGTTCTTC. Its translation: CASSWSAGGEQFF. This sequence joins TRBV12-3 or TRBV12-4 and TRBJ2-1, with D perhaps being TRBD1 or TRBD2 (5 bases each). V lost 4 bases and J lost 9, with 13 bases in between. The CDR3 consists of 13 residues.

The chain recombines TRBV27 with TRBJ1-2, with D unresolved. The germline V and J ends were trimmed by 4 bases and 0 bases, with 9 bases remaining between them. CDR3 length: 14 residues. Germline CDR1 reads MNHEY; CDR2 reads SMNVEV (reference sequence). CDR3 bases: TGTGCCAGCAGTTCCCGGGCCACTAACTATGGCTACACCTTC. Translated, it gives CASSSRATNYGYTF.

This chain connects TRBV4-3 to TRBJ2-2, with 8 bases aligning to TRBD1. Germline CDR1 reads LGHNA; CDR2 reads YSLEER. This CDR3 is 17 amino acids long. Trimming took 0 bases from V and 6 from J; bases not matched to a gene: 9. DNA of the CDR3: TGCGCCAGCAGCCAAGAAGTCTACAGGGGGTTCGCCGGGGAGCTGTTTTTT. Translation gives CASSQEVYRGFAGELFF.

The chain recombines TRBV28 with TRBJ2-7, with a tentative D call TRBD2 (5 bases). This CDR3 region has 12 residues. Trimming took off 6 bases at V and 2 bases at J, with 8 bases between the two ends. The germline V gene has CDR1 MDHEN and CDR2 SYDVKM. CDR3 region: CASSPGTYEQYV. CDR3 nucleotides: TGTGCCAGCAGCCCGGGGACCTACGAGCAGTACGTC.

This clonotype was picked up many times. The chain has TRBV7-2 and TRBJ2-3; D may be TRBD2 (6 bases). The CDR3 extends over 14 amino acids. Germline V lookup: CDR1 SGHTA, CDR2 FQGNSA. The V end lost 5 bases, the J end lost 3 bases, and 12 bases lay between the germline ends. CDR3 nucleotides: TGTGCCAGCAGCCAGCGACTAGGGACAGATACGCAGTATTTT. Translating it yields CASSQRLGTDTQYF.

The V gene is TRBV18, the J gene TRBJ2-1, with 8 bases lining up with TRBD2. Germline CDR1 and CDR2: KGHSH and LQKENI. The junction had 4 bases not matched to a gene; V was cut back by 2 bases and J by 1 base. The CDR3 is 16 residues long. This CDR3 reads CASSPAQRGSYNEQFF. CDR3 coding DNA: TGTGCCAGCTCACCAGCTCAGCGGGGGTCCTACAATGAGCAGTTCTTC.

The gene calls are TRBV7-2 and TRBJ1-5, with TRBD1 as a possible D gene (5 bases). Trimming cost V 7 bases and J 6 bases, with 16 bases left between them. The CDR3 totals 14 residues. Per the germline V gene, CDR1 is SGHTA and CDR2 is FQGNSA. The CDR3 sequence: CASTPGGGGQPQHF. In nucleotides, the CDR3 is TGTGCCAGCACCCCCGGGGGGGGAGGTCAGCCCCAGCATTTT.

V and J are TRBV7-2 and TRBJ2-3; 9 bases agree with TRBD2. Germline trimming cut 2 bases from V and 7 bases from J; bases unmatched to any gene: 10. CDR1 and CDR2 from the germline V gene are SGHTA and FQGNSA. This CDR3 comprises 16 residues. The DNA for the CDR3 is TGTGCCAGCAGCTTATCCCTAGCGGGGATCGCTAATACGCAGTATTTT. As protein: CASSLSLAGIANTQYF.

The chain has TRBV4-3 and TRBJ2-4; D possibly matches TRBD1 or TRBD2 (6 bases each). CDR3 length: 16 residues. Germline loops: CDR1 LGHNA, CDR2 YSLEER. V lost 0 bases to trimming and J lost 5 bases, with 14 bases between them. CDR3 DNA sequence: TGCGCCAGCAGCCAAGAGAGGGGGGAACCCCAAAACATTCAGTACTTC. It specifies CASSQERGEPQNIQYF.

This clonotype was seen more than once but under ten times. The rearrangement joins TRBV10-3 to TRBJ1-2; 7 nucleotides align to TRBD1. The ends lost 6 bases at V and 6 bases at J; junction bases unmatched: 16. Looked up from germline, CDR1 is ENHRY and CDR2 is SYGVKD. This CDR3 has 16 amino acids. The CDR3 here is CAISALSTGAADGYTF. The CDR3 DNA is TGTGCCATCAGCGCCCTGAGTACAGGGGCGGCGGATGGCTACACCTTC.